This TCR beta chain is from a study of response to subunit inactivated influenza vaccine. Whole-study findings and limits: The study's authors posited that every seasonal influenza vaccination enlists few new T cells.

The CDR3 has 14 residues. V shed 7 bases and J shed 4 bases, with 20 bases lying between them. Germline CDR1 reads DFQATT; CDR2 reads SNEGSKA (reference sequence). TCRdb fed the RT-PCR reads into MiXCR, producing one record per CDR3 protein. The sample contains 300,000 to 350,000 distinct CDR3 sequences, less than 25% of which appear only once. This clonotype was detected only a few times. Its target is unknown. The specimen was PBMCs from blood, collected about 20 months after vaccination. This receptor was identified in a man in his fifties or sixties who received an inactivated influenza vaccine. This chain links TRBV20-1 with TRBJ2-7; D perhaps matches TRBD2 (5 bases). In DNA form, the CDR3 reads TGCAGTGGCTCAGACGAGGGAGTAGGGTACGAGCAGTACTTC. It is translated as CSGSDEGVGYEQYF.